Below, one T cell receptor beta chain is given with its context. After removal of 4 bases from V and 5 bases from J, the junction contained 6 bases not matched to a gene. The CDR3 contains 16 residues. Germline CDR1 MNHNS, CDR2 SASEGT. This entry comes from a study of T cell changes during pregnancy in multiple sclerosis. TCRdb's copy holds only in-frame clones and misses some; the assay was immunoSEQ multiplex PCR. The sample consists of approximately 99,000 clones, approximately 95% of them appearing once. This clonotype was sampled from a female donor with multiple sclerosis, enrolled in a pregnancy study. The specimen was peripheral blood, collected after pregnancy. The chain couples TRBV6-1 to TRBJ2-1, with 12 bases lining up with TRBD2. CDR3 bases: TGTGCCAGCAGTGCAGTTAGGACTAGCGGGAACAATGAGCAGTTCTTC. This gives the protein CASSAVRTSGNNEQFF.